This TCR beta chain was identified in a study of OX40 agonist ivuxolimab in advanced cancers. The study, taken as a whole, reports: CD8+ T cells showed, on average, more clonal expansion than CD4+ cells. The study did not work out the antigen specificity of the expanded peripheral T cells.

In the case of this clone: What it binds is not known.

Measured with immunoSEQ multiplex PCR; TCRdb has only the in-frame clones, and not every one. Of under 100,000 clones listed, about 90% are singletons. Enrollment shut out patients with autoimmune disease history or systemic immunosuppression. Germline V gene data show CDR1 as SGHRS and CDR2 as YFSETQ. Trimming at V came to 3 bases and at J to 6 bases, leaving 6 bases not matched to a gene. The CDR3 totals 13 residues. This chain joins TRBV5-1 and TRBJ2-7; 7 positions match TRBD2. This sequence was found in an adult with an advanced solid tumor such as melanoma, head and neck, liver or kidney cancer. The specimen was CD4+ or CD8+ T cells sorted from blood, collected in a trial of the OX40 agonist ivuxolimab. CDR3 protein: CASSSRPGGEQYF. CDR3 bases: TGCGCCAGCAGCTCCAGACCGGGGGGCGAGCAGTACTTC.